Following are 12 T cell receptor beta chains from one sample sequenced in a study of Ad26.COV2.S vaccination and SARS-CoV-2 variants. Clones were sequenced by immunoSEQ multiplex PCR, and TCRdb holds only the in-frame ones, with some missing. Counted here are about 680,000 clones, roughly 90% occurring once; the ten biggest clones make up around 1.5%. Treatment indicated: around 19 received Ad26.COV2.S at low or high dose, single or two shots; five or six received placebo; per-sample allocation not given. Samples came from day 63 after the first vaccine or placebo injection. Sequences were derived from peripheral blood, sampled in a trial of Ad26.COV2.S vaccine versus placebo. These receptor sequences come from a person between 18 and 60 years old who received the Ad26.COV2.S COVID-19 vaccine or a placebo.

The chain recombines TRBV7-2 with TRBJ2-2; D ambiguous. The CDR3 consists of 13 residues. Germline lookup yields CDR1 SGHTA and CDR2 FQGNSA. Trimming stripped 7 bases from V and 7 bases from J, with 13 bases between. The CDR3 reads CASTNLLDGELFF. The DNA of the CDR3 is TGTGCCAGCACCAATTTGCTAGACGGGGAGCTGTTTTTT. The variable domain in full, with the rest retrieved from reference TRBV7-2 and TRBJ2-2, is GAGVSQSPSNKVTEKGKDVELRCDPISGHTALYWYRQSLGQGLEFLIYFQGNSAPDKSGLPSDRFSAERTGGSVSTLTIQRTQQEDSAVYLCASTNLLDGELFFGEGSRLTVL.

The chain has TRBV7-9 and TRBJ2-7, with TRBD2 identical over 9 bases. Trimming took 2 bases from V and 2 from J; bases not matched to a gene: 4. Germline V gene data show CDR1 as SEHNR and CDR2 as FQNEAQ (reference sequence). This CDR3 comprises 15 residues. Written as DNA, the CDR3 is TGTGCCAGCAGCTTACCAGGACTAGCGCCCTACGAGCAGTACTTC. As protein: CASSLPGLAPYEQYF.

This chain joins TRBV19 and TRBJ1-2; D is uncertain. The CDR3 contains 13 residues. Looked up from germline, CDR1 is LNHDA and CDR2 is SQIVND (reference sequence). Trimming took off 6 bases at V and 4 bases at J, with 12 bases between the two ends. The CDR3 nucleotides read TGTGCCAGTAGCCCCTGGAGCGTCTATGGCTACACCTTC. Amino acids: CASSPWSVYGYTF.

As concerns this clone: Other DNA sequences in the same sample also yield this CDR3. This sequence joins TRBV4-3 and TRBJ1-4; 11 positions agree with TRBD1. The V gene end was trimmed by 3 bases and the J gene end by 7 bases; junction bases not matched to a gene: 4. Germline values: CDR1 LGHNA, CDR2 YSLEER. The CDR3 is 15 residues long. CDR3 DNA sequence: TGCGCCAGCAGCCAGGGGACAGGGGGTGGTGAAAAACTGTTTTTT. Its translation: CASSQGTGGGEKLFF.

The chain combines TRBV19 with TRBJ1-1, with 9 bases aligning to TRBD1. From germline, CDR1 is LNHDA and CDR2 SQIVND (reference sequence). This CDR3 is built from 14 residues. J was trimmed by 4 bases and V by 7 bases; bases with no gene match: 7. CDR3 DNA sequence: TGTGCCAGTACCCGACAGGGGGGGGGCACTGAAGCTTTCTTT. It specifies CASTRQGGGTEAFF.

The genes are TRBV30 and TRBJ2-2; D is possibly TRBD2 (5 bases). V was cut by 3 bases and J by 2 bases, with 13 bases left in between. CDR1 and CDR2 from the germline V gene are GTSNPN and SVGIG (reference sequence). The CDR3 extends over 15 amino acids. The CDR3 bases are TGTGCCTGGAGCCGGGGTTCGCTAAACACCGGGGAGCTGTTTTTT. It encodes CAWSRGSLNTGELFF.

The rearrangement joins TRBV5-1 to TRBJ1-1; D possibly corresponds to TRBD1 (5 bases). The length of the CDR3 is 12 residues. V was cut by 1 base and J by 10 bases, with 11 bases left in between. Germline V gene lookup returns CDR1 SGHRS and CDR2 YFSETQ. As DNA, the CDR3 is TGCGCCAGCAGCTTGTTTGGGGGTCTAGCTTTCTTT. Amino acids: CASSLFGGLAFF.

This rearrangement joins TRBV29-1 to TRBJ1-2; D unclear. CDR1 is SQVTM and CDR2 is ANQGSEA in the germline V gene. Trimming removed 0 bases from V and 8 bases from J, with 7 bases in between. The CDR3 loop spans 11 amino acids. For the CDR3, the DNA is TGCAGCGTTGAAGAACTCCTGGGCTACACCTTC. This codes for CSVEELLGYTF. Full variable domain (rest looked up from reference TRBV29-1 and TRBJ1-2): SAVISQKPSRDICQRGTSLTIQCQVDSQVTMMFWYRQQPGQSLTLIATANQGSEATYESGFVIDKFPISRPNLTFSTLTVSNMSPEDSSIYLCSVEELLGYTFGSGTRLTVV.

The gene calls are TRBV5-1 and TRBJ2-1; either TRBD1 or TRBD2 may supply D (6 bases each). The CDR3 loop spans 12 amino acids. In germline, CDR1 is SGHRS, CDR2 YFSETQ. V was cut by 3 bases and J by 9 bases, with 10 bases left in between. CDR3 bases: TGCGCCAGCAGCTCCCCGGGGGCTGAGCAGTTCTTC. Protein product: CASSSPGAEQFF.

This clone was counted a single time. V usage is TRBV18 and J usage is TRBJ2-7; 8 positions match TRBD1. The CDR3 runs 14 residues. Germline CDR1 and CDR2: KGHSH and LQKENI. V lost 3 bases to trimming and J lost 3 bases; unmatched junction nucleotides: 4. The CDR3 loop is CASSPLQGDYEQYF. For the CDR3, the DNA is TGTGCCAGCTCACCCTTACAGGGGGACTACGAGCAGTACTTC.

This clone was seen once. DNA of the CDR3: TGTGCCAGCAGCTTGGGAGGGGGGCTTGAGACTGAAGCTTTCTTT. Translated, it gives CASSLGGGLETEAFF. The gene calls are TRBV5-8 and TRBJ1-1; maybe TRBD1 (6 bases). This CDR3 is built from 15 residues. Germline CDR1 and CDR2: SGHTS and YDEGEE. Between the trimmed V and J ends, which lost 0 bases and 5 bases, there was a span of 14 bases.

This clone has a handful of counts. The V call is TRBV5-1, the J call TRBJ2-3; D is possibly TRBD2 (6 bases). V was cut by 3 bases and J by 2 bases, with 13 bases left in between. Germline lookup yields CDR1 SGHRS and CDR2 YFSETQ. The CDR3 contains 15 residues. CDR3 bases: TGCGCCAGCAGCTCCAGACTAGATTACACAGATACGCAGTATTTT. Its protein product is CASSSRLDYTDTQYF.